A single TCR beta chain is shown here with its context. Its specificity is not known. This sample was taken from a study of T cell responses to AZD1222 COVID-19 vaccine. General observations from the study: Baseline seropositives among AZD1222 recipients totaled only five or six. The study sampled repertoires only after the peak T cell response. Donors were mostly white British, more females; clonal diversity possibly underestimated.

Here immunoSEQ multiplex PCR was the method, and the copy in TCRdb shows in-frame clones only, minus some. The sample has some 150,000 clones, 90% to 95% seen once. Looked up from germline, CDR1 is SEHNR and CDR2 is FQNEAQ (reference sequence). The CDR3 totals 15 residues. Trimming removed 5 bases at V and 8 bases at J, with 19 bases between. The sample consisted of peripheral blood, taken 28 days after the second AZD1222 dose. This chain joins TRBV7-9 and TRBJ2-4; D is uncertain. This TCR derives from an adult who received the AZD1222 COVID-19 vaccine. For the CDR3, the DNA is TGTGCCAGCAGCCCCCCCGGACCCTCGGGCTACATTCAGTACTTC. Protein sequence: CASSPPGPSGYIQYF.